This TCR beta chain is from a study of T cells in Graves' hyperthyroidism and ophthalmopathy (dated by TCRdb to between 2018 and 2021). Regarding the study in general: Peripheral blood samples were taken at initial diagnosis, before any treatment was given. To identify TCR V-J signatures that set the groups apart, the researchers used a discovery cohort of about a hundred patients, made up of roughly 45 with Graves' ophthalmopathy and 57 with stable Graves' hyperthyroidism. Whether ophthalmopathy could be predicted prospectively was tested in an independent validation cohort made up of approximately 19 hyperthyroidism patients plus 17 patients who later progressed to ophthalmopathy. The 75 to 100 discovery patients were divided at random into training and test sets in a 7:3 ratio. Thyroid tissue and blood T-cell repertoires from roughly six Graves' hyperthyroidism patients were also compared in the study. Following sampling, methimazole starting at 30 mg daily was given to hyperthyroidism patients, and high-dose intravenous methylprednisolone was given to ophthalmopathy patients. The paper reports TCR Vbeta CDR3 sequencing of roughly 140 peripheral blood samples: some 41 ophthalmopathy, about 75 hyperthyroidism and roughly 17 progressor patients.

Graves' hyperthyroidism was defined as stable when no progression to ophthalmopathy occurred over 18 months of follow-up. Hyperthyroidism patients were newly diagnosed, with disease duration under 2 months, and aged 18 to 65 years. The study excluded patients with uncontrolled infections, other autoimmune diseases, pregnancy or lactation. Diagnoses were established on the basis of clinical symptoms, serum thyroxine and TRAb, thyroid ultrasound, and orbital computed tomography. PBMCs were separated from roughly 9.6 ml of fresh peripheral blood using Ficoll-Paque density gradient centrifugation. Total RNA was extracted using Trizol reagent, and RNA quality was assessed on an Agilent 2100 Bioanalyzer. TCR beta CDR3 regions were amplified from RNA transcripts. A first-round RT-PCR of the TCR CDR3 used the HTBI primer set with the Qiagen OneStep RT-PCR kit. The libraries were constructed in a second round of multiplex PCR and then size-selected and purified. Paired-end sequencing of the libraries was performed with 100 bp reads on an Illumina HiSeq2000. The source study handled its data this way. SOAPnuke was used to process the raw data, with reads discarded if the reads contained adapters or uncalled bases, had a mean Phred below 15, or lacked an exact constant-primer or identifier match. High-quality paired reads were merged using COPE v1.2.5, and each unique nucleotide sequence was defined as a clonotype. MiTCR v1.1 was used to align the clonotypes against IMGT TRBV, TRBD and TRBJ reference segments. Analysis was restricted to V-J combinations with a frequency above 0.0001, which covered roughly 99% of repertoires. The TCS score was defined as F50 (clonal expansion) divided by E x V (chaos), with BLOSUM62-based TCRdist calculated between CDR3 peptides within each V-J. Welch's t-statistics and random forest reduced 500 to 650 V-J features to some 14, which were used in a naive Bayes classifier (R e1071). Through fastp at Q25 and MiXCR, TCRdb rebuilt clones from the public reads, retaining in-frame beta chains. CDR3 protein sequences are deduplicated, and each keeps its most common genes and DNA. The V and J calls were determined by TCRdb, not by the authors. The sample table lists some 420,000 distinct CDR3 sequences, roughly 15% of them with a count of one. The ten largest clones add up to approximately 5.3% of the sample.

The germline V gene (reference sequence) specifies GTSNPN as CDR1 and SVGIG as CDR2. V lost 2 bases and J lost 1 base; the stretch between them is 12 bases long. Inclusive of the bounding cysteine and phenylalanine, the CDR3 is 15 residues long. The retained sequence is limited to the CDR3, 45 bases, with the frame set at the first base. There are many counts of this clonotype. Its antigen is still unknown. Base-call qualities are not available, and no considerably larger clone is one nucleotide away. The research as a whole found: In validation, progression to ophthalmopathy was predicted by the model with roughly 71% sensitivity and 72% to 85% specificity, a median of approximately 6.5 months before onset. Sample size was not statistically predetermined, and investigators were not blinded to group allocation. In cross-validation, a model built on a 13 V-J signature told ophthalmopathy apart from stable hyperthyroidism with 85% to 90% sensitivity and about 81% specificity, and in testing the same model reached 80%/75%. Most expanded thyroid clonotypes (frequency above 0.001) were also detected in blood, a finding suggesting that blood repertoires may reflect thyroid immune responses.

This receptor was taken from a young woman with Graves' hyperthyroidism. The sequence joins TRBV30 to TRBJ1-5, and the D gene may be TRBD1, 6 bases matching. Sequencing was performed on blood. CDR3 protein: CAWSLGGQSNQPQHF. The DNA is as follows: TGTGCCTGGAGTCTCGGAGGACAGAGCAATCAGCCCCAGCATTTT.